The source of this T cell receptor beta chain is a study of cytomegalovirus exposure and HLA in healthy donors. General observations from the study: Testing in vitro showed a few CMV-associated chains specific for CMV antigens. DRB1 showed the most TCR associations and HLA-C the fewest in a later analysis, as rates varied by HLA locus.

The CDR3 totals 12 residues. Germline V gene lookup returns CDR1 SEHNR and CDR2 FQNEAQ (reference sequence). Amplification used 60 Vbeta primers and 13 Jbeta primers. Profiling relied on immunoSEQ multiplex PCR, and the TCRdb table lists in-frame clones only, not all of them. The sample lists about 120,000 clones; about three fifths were seen once. This clone was seen only once. Its matching antigen is unknown. The junction shows a germline mismatch at one end, possibly a read error. Sequencing input: PBMCs. The rearrangement joins TRBV7-9 to TRBJ2-7; 7 bases are a match to TRBD2. The source is a man aged 35 to 55 in good health and CMV-seropositive. The CDR3 sequence: CSSSLAMGGKYF. The CDR3 coding sequence is TGTTCCAGCAGCTTAGCAATGGGAGGGAAGTACTTC.